The T cell receptor (beta chain) described here comes from a study of CD8 T cells in Susac syndrome. To note about this clonotype: Its antigen remains unknown.

Random hexamers were used to reverse transcribe the RNA input (about 0.5 to 1 ug). TCR beta CDR3 was amplified by immunoSEQ multiplex PCR. This amplification extended across 54 Vbeta and 13 Jbeta segments. Using its own MiXCR run on the immunoSEQ multiplex PCR reads, TCRdb lists one record per CDR3 protein. The sample shows 300,000 to 350,000 distinct CDR3 sequences, about 90% of them seen only once. The CDR3 loop spans 12 amino acids. Looked up from germline, CDR1 is MNHNY and CDR2 is SVGAGI (reference sequence). V was cut by 3 bases and J by 4 bases, with 6 bases left in between. Negative isolation was used for CD8+ and CD4+ T cells and FACS enrichment for TEMRA cells. Notes on the study in general: The study recognized that the number of individuals in its TCR sequencing and HLA analysis was relatively small.

The gene calls are TRBV6-6 and TRBJ2-5; D gene ambiguous. The TCR was taken from a human donor with multiple sclerosis. The sequenced sample consisted of CD4+ T cells from PBMCs. In DNA, the CDR3 is TGTGCCAGCAGTTATGACGGAGAGACCCAGTACTTC. It is translated as CASSYDGETQYF.